The 9 T cell receptor beta chains given below trace back to one sample, sequenced in a study of cytomegalovirus exposure and HLA in healthy donors. Vbeta (60) and Jbeta (13) primers were used in the PCR. TCRdb's table, derived via immunoSEQ multiplex PCR, lists solely in-frame clones and lacks some. The profile shows 200,000 to 250,000 clones, over 65% of them singletons. The sequencing input was PBMCs. These receptors originate from a man aged 18 to 30 in good health and CMV-seronegative.

The V and J genes are TRBV5-1 and TRBJ1-1, with 8 bases fitting TRBD1. V was clipped by 2 bases and J by 1 base; unmatched bases: 7. Germline V lookup: CDR1 SGHRS, CDR2 YFSETQ. The CDR3 has 16 residues. Written as DNA, the CDR3 is TGCGCCAGCAGCTTAATAGCTGGGACAGGGAACACTGAAGCTTTCTTT. It encodes CASSLIAGTGNTEAFF.

The chain has TRBV11-2 and TRBJ2-2, with 9 bases fitting TRBD2. This CDR3 region has 18 residues. V dropped 1 base and J dropped 5; count of bases not matched to a gene: 11. Germline assignment: CDR1 SGHAT and CDR2 FQNNGV. The CDR3 DNA sequence: TGTGCCAGCAGCTTAGGGCGGGGGGGCAGGGCGGGAACCGGGGAGCTGTTTTTT. Protein product: CASSLGRGGRAGTGELFF.

The chain is built from TRBV9 and TRBJ2-1, with 8 bases aligning to TRBD2. The CDR3 runs to 14 residues. CDR1 and CDR2 (germline): SGDLS, YYNGEE. The V segment lost 0 bases and the J segment 6 bases; nucleotides outside the gene matches: 2. DNA for the CDR3: TGTGCCAGCAGCGTAGGGGGACTAGTCAATGAGCAGTTCTTC. This codes for CASSVGGLVNEQFF.

The V call is TRBV27, the J call TRBJ2-7; D may be TRBD2 (5 bases). The CDR3 runs to 18 residues. Germline CDR1 is MNHEY and CDR2 is SMNVEV (reference sequence). The V and J ends lost 2 bases and 5 bases respectively, with 25 bases between them. CDR3: CASSLIPVRGVGNHEQYF. The CDR3 DNA sequence: TGTGCCAGCAGTTTAATACCTGTACGGGGTGTGGGTAACCACGAGCAGTACTTC.

A remark on this clone: One end of the junction is discordant with germline, which a read error may explain. J is TRBJ1-3 and V is TRBV6-5; D call uncertain. The CDR3 contains 15 residues. CDR1 MNHEY and CDR2 SVGAGI come from the germline V gene. The CDR3 DNA is TGTGTCAGCAGATATTCCCGGGTCAGAGGAGACACCATATATTTT. The encoded protein is CVSRYSRVRGDTIYF.

V is TRBV6-6 and J is TRBJ1-5; no clear D gene. This CDR3 comprises 14 residues. Trimming removed 6 bases at V and 0 bases at J, with 9 bases between. Germline CDR1 is MNHNY and CDR2 is SVGAGI (reference sequence). Here the CDR3 reads CASRQQYSNQPQHF. CDR3 DNA: TGTGCCAGCAGACAGCAATATAGCAATCAGCCCCAGCATTTT.

V usage is TRBV29-1 and J usage is TRBJ2-7, with D possibly matching TRBD2 (7 bases). Germline V lookup: CDR1 SQVTM, CDR2 ANQGSEA. The V gene lost 2 bases and the J gene lost 12 bases, with 20 bases spanning the gap. CDR3 length: 13 amino acids. The DNA of the CDR3 is TGCAGCGTTGAAACTGGGTCTCGGGGGGCGCGGTACTTC. It translates to CSVETGSRGARYF.

The chain uses TRBV6-5 and TRBJ1-2; TRBD1 matches at 9 bases. Germline lookup yields CDR1 MNHEY and CDR2 SVGAGI. J lost 11 bases, V lost 0 bases, and 10 bases had no gene match. The CDR3 contains 15 residues. CDR3: CASSYSTYRGQGYTF. The CDR3 DNA reads as TGTGCCAGCAGTTACTCGACCTACAGGGGGCAGGGATACACCTTC.

The V and J genes are TRBV18 and TRBJ1-2, with D unresolved. Germline V gene lookup returns CDR1 KGHSH and CDR2 LQKENI. Trimming left V 6 bases short and J 1 base short, with 12 bases between. CDR3 length: 14 amino acids. The CDR3 bases are TGTGCCAGCTCCCCGGACGGGAATAACTATGGCTACACCTTC. As protein: CASSPDGNNYGYTF.